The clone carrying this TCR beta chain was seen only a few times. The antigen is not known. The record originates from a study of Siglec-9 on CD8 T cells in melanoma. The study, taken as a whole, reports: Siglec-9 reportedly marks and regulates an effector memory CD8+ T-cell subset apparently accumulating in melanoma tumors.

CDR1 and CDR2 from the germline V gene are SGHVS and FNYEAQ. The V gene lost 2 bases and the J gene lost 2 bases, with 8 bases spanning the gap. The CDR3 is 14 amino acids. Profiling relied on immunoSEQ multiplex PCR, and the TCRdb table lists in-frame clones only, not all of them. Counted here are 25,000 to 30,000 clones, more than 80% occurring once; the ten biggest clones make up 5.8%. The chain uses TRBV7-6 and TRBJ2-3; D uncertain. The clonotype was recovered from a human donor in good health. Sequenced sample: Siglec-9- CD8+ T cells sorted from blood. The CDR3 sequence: CASSLRELTDTQYF. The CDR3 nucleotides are TGTGCCAGCAGCTTACGTGAACTCACAGATACGCAGTATTTT. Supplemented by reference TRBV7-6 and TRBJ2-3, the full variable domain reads GAGVSQSPRYKVTKRGQDVALRCDPISGHVSLYWYRQALGQGPEFLTYFNYEAQQDKSGLPNDRFSAERPEGSISTLTIQRTEQRDSAMYRCASSLRELTDTQYFGPGTRLTVL.